This T cell receptor beta chain was sequenced in a study of cytomegalovirus exposure and HLA in healthy donors. Overall study findings and caveats: The study recorded about 150 TCR beta chains that were cytomegalovirus-associated. Analyzed later, association rates of TCRs varied across HLA loci, with DRB1 most and HLA-C fewest. A link between a missense DCLRE1C variant and TCR beta V- and J-gene trimming emerged from a later analysis.

PCR amplification relied on 60 Vbeta primers (plus 13 Jbeta primers). In the authors' methods: In a later analysis, the count reached roughly 80 million unique TCR beta chains, with roughly 12 million shared. The table came from immunoSEQ multiplex PCR; TCRdb's copy has only in-frame clones and leaves some out. Clone size and V and J calls were adopted from that table, with D and trimming inferred from the DNA. The table shows roughly 180,000 clones, with around 80% occurring only once. From germline, CDR1 is SGHTA and CDR2 FQGNSA. This CDR3 spans 15 amino acids. With 1 base clipped from V and 6 bases from J, the junction kept 8 bases outside the gene matches. Concerning this clone: What it binds is unknown.

Sequencing used PBMCs. The clonotype originates from a woman in her 30s in good health and CMV-seronegative. This chain connects TRBV7-2 to TRBJ2-7; 8 bases fit TRBD1. The DNA of the CDR3 is TGTGCCAGCAGCTTAGGAACCCCTGGACAGGGCGAGCAGTACTTC. It yields the protein CASSLGTPGQGEQYF.